One and the same sample provided the 5 T cell receptor beta chains below, sequenced in a study of beta chain features in type 1 diabetes. Findings of the study overall: Patients with Type 1 diabetes showed moderately but significantly shorter TCRB CDR3s in all four CD4+ subsets.

Every bit of the isolated RNA underwent reverse transcription, so sequencing read expressed TCRB transcripts. Repertoires were generated with immunoSEQ multiplex PCR, while TCRdb's copy carries only in-frame clones and drops some. This sample carries about 27,000 clones, 56% of them seen once, and the ten largest clones take roughly 1.5%. These receptors lack a known antigen. Sequencing was performed on Tregs from blood. The origin of the receptors is a young woman with type 1 diabetes.

The genes are TRBV18 and TRBJ1-2; D not resolved. The V and J ends lost 8 bases and 7 bases respectively, with 23 bases between them. This CDR3 comprises 15 residues. Germline lookup yields CDR1 KGHSH and CDR2 LQKENI. The CDR3 nucleotides are TGTGCCAGCCTACCGGTGGCGGGGAATGCTCGTGGCTACACCTTC. It translates to CASLPVAGNARGYTF.

The V and J genes are TRBV4-3 and TRBJ2-3; TRBD2 aligns across 8 bases. CDR3 length equals 15 residues. The junction had 6 bases not matched to a gene; V was cut back by 4 bases and J by 3 bases. Germline lookup yields CDR1 LGHNA and CDR2 YSLEER. CDR3 in amino acids: CASSRKRESTDTQYF. CDR3 nucleotide sequence: TGCGCCAGCAGCCGGAAGCGGGAGTCAACAGATACGCAGTATTTT.

This clone was observed a handful of times. The chain carries TRBV7-2 and TRBJ2-2, with a possible D match to TRBD2 (6 bases). CDR1 is SGHTA and CDR2 is FQGNSA in the germline V gene. The CDR3 has 15 amino acids. Trimming pared 5 bases from V and 6 bases from J, leaving 16 bases between. This CDR3 is CASSPGFGSSGELFF. Here the CDR3 DNA reads TGTGCCAGCAGCCCCGGGTTCGGGAGTTCCGGGGAGCTGTTTTTT.

The J gene is TRBJ2-1, the V gene TRBV5-4, with D possibly TRBD2 on 6 matching bases. The CDR3 loop spans 14 amino acids. CDR1 is SGHNT, CDR2 YYREEE, per germline (reference sequence). V lost 0 bases and J lost 12, with 16 bases in between. The DNA for the CDR3 is TGTGCCAGCAGCTTGGGGACTACCGCGGGTGTGCAGTTCTTC. Translating it yields CASSLGTTAGVQFF.

This clone was observed a handful of times. The J gene is TRBJ2-1, the V gene TRBV30; tentatively, D is TRBD1 (7 bases). Trimming shortened V by 7 bases and J by 6 bases, and 13 bases separated the two germline ends. The germline gives CDR1 GTSNPN, CDR2 SVGIG (reference sequence). This CDR3 contains 12 residues. This CDR3 reads CASAGQLNEQFF. In DNA form, the CDR3 reads TGTGCCTCCGCGGGACAGCTCAATGAGCAGTTCTTC. The whole variable domain, filled in from reference TRBV30 and TRBJ2-1, reads SQTIHQWPATLVQPVGSPLSLECTVEGTSNPNLYWYRQAAGRGLQLLFYSVGIGQISSEVPQNLSASRPQDRQFILSSKKLLLSDSGFYLCASAGQLNEQFFGPGTRLTVL.